This T cell receptor (beta chain) was documented in a study of blood T cell repertoires in COVID-19. Recruitment covered roughly 22 US areas and drew participants whose ages spanned roughly 18 to 89 years. Profiling relied on immunoSEQ multiplex PCR, and the TCRdb table lists in-frame clones only, not all of them. Of 200,000 to 250,000 clones in the sample, about nine tenths are singletons; the top ten hold about 9.4%. The sequenced sample consisted of PBMCs or T cells enriched from blood (not recorded which). The receptor's source is a man aged 18 to 30 with acute COVID-19.

CDR3 DNA sequence: TGTGCCAGCAGCACGGGACTAGCGGGAGGAATTCACAATGAGCAGTTCTTC. Residues: CASSTGLAGGIHNEQFF. The chain uses TRBV11-3 and TRBJ2-1; TRBD2 agrees at 15 bases. This CDR3 spans 17 amino acids. V trimming: 5 bases; J trimming: 5 bases; junction bases outside the gene matches: 7. Germline-derived CDR1 and CDR2 are SGHNT and YENEEA.